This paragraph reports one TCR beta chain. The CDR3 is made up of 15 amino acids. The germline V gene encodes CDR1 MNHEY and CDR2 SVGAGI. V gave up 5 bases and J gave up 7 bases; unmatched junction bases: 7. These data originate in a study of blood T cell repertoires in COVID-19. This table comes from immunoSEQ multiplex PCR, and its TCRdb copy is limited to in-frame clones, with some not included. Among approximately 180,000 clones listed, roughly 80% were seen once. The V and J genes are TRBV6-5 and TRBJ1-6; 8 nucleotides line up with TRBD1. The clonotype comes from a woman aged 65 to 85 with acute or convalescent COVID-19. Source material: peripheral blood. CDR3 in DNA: TGTGCCAGCAGTAAACAGGGGGAGGTCAATTCACCCCTCCACTTT. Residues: CASSKQGEVNSPLHF.